These T cell receptor beta chains were read from a single sample in a study. TCRdb redid the calling of the 5' RACE reads with MiXCR, one entry per CDR3 protein. This sample carries several thousand distinct CDR3 sequences, roughly 60% of them seen once, and the ten largest clones take less than 7.5%. The source material was tumor-infiltrating memory CD4+ T cells sorted from the breast tumor. The receptors shown here come from a female donor with breast cancer. Both conserved end residues are part of each CDR3. Fields, in order: J gene, V gene, CDR3 protein.

TRBJ2-7	TRBV5-5	CASSLLREYQYF
TRBJ1-1	TRBV6-1	CASSPRRQNTEAFF
TRBJ2-3	TRBV7-3	CVSSPGTSTDTQYF
TRBJ2-2	TRBV3-1	CASSQEGRTGELFF
TRBJ1-6	TRBV7-9	CASTDRGMTPLHF
TRBJ1-2	TRBV7-2	CASSPERIYGYTF
TRBJ1-5	TRBV20-1	CSASRGDNQPQHF
TRBJ2-7	TRBV5-1	CASSLAGVGEQYF
TRBJ2-5	TRBV6-5	CASSNDRVETQYF
TRBJ1-1	TRBV6-5	CASTRQRNTEAFF
TRBJ2-7	TRBV20-1	CSAAGLSQDYEQYF
TRBJ2-5	TRBV4-1	CASSQPDRGPETQYF
TRBJ1-1	TRBV4-1	CASSRGTGSPVNTEAFF
TRBJ2-1	TRBV6-1	CASNTDGETYSEQFF